A single sample is the source of the 17 T cell receptor beta chains below, sequenced in a study of shared clonotypes between healthy human individuals. The protocol was immunoSEQ multiplex PCR, while the TCRdb copy is restricted to in-frame clones and leaves out a portion. The table records millions of clones, roughly 91% of them present only once. Positively selected for CCR7, the CD45RO-negative cells used as naive CD8 cells excluded terminally differentiated effector memory CD45RA+ cells. Sequencing was done on a sample of naive CD8+ T cells from PBMCs. The receptors come from a young man in good health. Some clones in this sample may be carry-over from other donors' samples.

This clone has a handful of counts. The rearrangement joins TRBV6-1 to TRBJ1-4; 10 bases match TRBD1. Trimming took 4 bases from V and 7 from J; bases not matched to a gene: 0. Germline CDR1 reads MNHNS; CDR2 reads SASEGT. The CDR3 is 13 residues long. Written as DNA, the CDR3 is TGTGCCAGCAGTGGGACAGGGGGTGAAAAACTGTTTTTT. Encoded protein: CASSGTGGEKLFF.

The V gene is TRBV6-5, the J gene TRBJ1-2, with TRBD1 as a possible D gene (5 bases). Germline CDR1 is MNHEY and CDR2 is SVGAGI. The CDR3 extends over 13 amino acids. V was clipped by 5 bases and J by 6 bases, with 13 bases between them. CDR3 DNA sequence: TGTGCCAGCAGTAGCGACAGTCGCGATGGCTACACCTTC. This encodes CASSSDSRDGYTF.

The chain employs TRBV19 and TRBJ1-1; perhaps TRBD1 as D (5 bases). The CDR3 runs 15 residues. Germline V gene data show CDR1 as LNHDA and CDR2 as SQIVND (reference sequence). Trimming cost V 3 bases and J 3 bases, with 14 bases left between them. The chain's CDR3 is CASSIPQGGDTEAFF. The CDR3 DNA follows: TGTGCCAGTAGTATTCCGCAGGGCGGGGACACTGAAGCTTTCTTT.

Of note for this clone: This sample includes further DNA sequences coding for the same CDR3. V usage is TRBV7-3 and J usage is TRBJ2-5, with TRBD1 matching 8 bases. The CDR3 spans 14 residues. The junction had 3 bases not matched to a gene; V was cut back by 5 bases and J by 1 base. Germline assignment: CDR1 SGHTA and CDR2 FQGTGA. The CDR3 region is CASSPGQAQETQYF. The CDR3 nucleotides are TGTGCCAGCAGCCCGGGACAGGCCCAAGAGACCCAGTACTTC.

A word on this clone: Other DNA variants within this sample encode the same CDR3. CDR3: CASSQAPGTDTQYF. CDR3 DNA: TGCGCCAGCAGCCAGGCGCCGGGCACAGATACGCAGTATTTT. This chain connects TRBV4-1 to TRBJ2-3, with D uncertain. V lost 3 bases to trimming and J lost 1 base, with 8 bases between them. Germline lookup yields CDR1 MGHRA and CDR2 YSYEKL. The CDR3 loop spans 14 amino acids.

With regard to this clone: This CDR3 is also generated by other DNA sequences in the sample. J is TRBJ2-1 and V is TRBV11-2, with TRBD2 matching 10 bases. V trimming: 3 bases; J trimming: 6 bases; junction bases outside the gene matches: 5. Germline loops: CDR1 SGHAT, CDR2 FQNNGV. This CDR3 is built from 15 residues. DNA for the CDR3: TGTGCCAGCAGCTTGGGGCTAGCGGGAGCCAATGAGCAGTTCTTC. Protein product: CASSLGLAGANEQFF.

The V gene is TRBV28, the J gene TRBJ1-3, with D possibly being TRBD1 (5 bases). From germline, CDR1 is MDHEN and CDR2 SYDVKM. Trimming took 0 bases from V and 1 from J, leaving 19 bases between them. The CDR3 has 19 residues. Here the CDR3 reads CASSLWQGVRHSSGNTIYF. CDR3 in DNA: TGTGCCAGCAGTTTATGGCAGGGCGTACGACATTCGTCTGGAAACACCATATATTTT. The entire variable domain, with the rest obtained from reference TRBV28 and TRBJ1-3, is as follows: DVKVTQSSRYLVKRTGEKVFLECVQDMDHENMFWYRQDPGLGLRLIYFSYDVKMKEKGDIPEGYSVSREKKERFSLILESASTNQTSMYLCASSLWQGVRHSSGNTIYFGEGSWLTVV.

This chain uses TRBV27 with TRBJ2-2; D is perhaps TRBD2 (6 bases). Trimming pared 10 bases from V and 1 base from J, leaving 16 bases between. This CDR3 comprises 15 residues. Germline lookup yields CDR1 MNHEY and CDR2 SMNVEV (reference sequence). The chain's CDR3 is CATHLYSGNTGELFF. In DNA form, the CDR3 reads TGTGCCACCCACCTATATAGCGGGAACACCGGGGAGCTGTTTTTT.

This clone was seen once. The chain carries TRBV11-2 and TRBJ2-1, with D possibly matching TRBD2 (5 bases). The CDR3 is 16 amino acids. Germline V gene sequence: CDR1 SGHAT, CDR2 FQNNGV. Trimming shortened V by 5 bases and J by 1 base, and 15 bases separated the two germline ends. The CDR3 sequence: CASSPRRGESYNEQFF. DNA for the CDR3: TGTGCCAGCAGCCCCCGACGGGGAGAATCCTACAATGAGCAGTTCTTC. The full variable domain, with the rest looked up from reference TRBV11-2 and TRBJ2-1, is EAGVAQSPRYKIIEKRQSVAFWCNPISGHATLYWYQQILGQGPKLLIQFQNNGVVDDSQLPKDRFSAERLKGVDSTLKIQPAKLEDSAVYLCASSPRRGESYNEQFFGPGTRLTVL.

This chain joins TRBV28 and TRBJ2-7; 11 bases are shared with TRBD1. The length of the CDR3 is 15 residues. Germline trimming cut 2 bases from V and 6 bases from J; bases unmatched to any gene: 6. The germline V gene encodes CDR1 MDHEN and CDR2 SYDVKM. CDR3 DNA: TGTGCCAGCAGTTTAAGGGGACAGGGGGTTCCCGAGCAGTACTTC. It encodes CASSLRGQGVPEQYF.

The rearrangement uses TRBV29-1 and TRBJ1-1; the match to TRBD1 covers 9 bases. Germline V gene data show CDR1 as SQVTM and CDR2 as ANQGSEA. The CDR3 length is 13 residues. Trimming at V came to 3 bases and at J to 6 bases, leaving 5 bases not matched to a gene. CDR3 loop: CSVEGQGFPEAFF. The CDR3 nucleotides are TGCAGCGTTGAGGGACAGGGCTTCCCTGAAGCTTTCTTT.

This sequence joins TRBV2 and TRBJ2-3; TRBD1 might be the D (6 bases). The ends were cut back, 8 bases at V and 4 bases at J, with 13 bases in the middle. The CDR3 runs 13 residues. CDR1 is SNHLY, CDR2 FYNNEI, per germline. The CDR3 sequence is CASGTPTADTQYF. DNA for the CDR3: TGTGCCAGCGGGACACCCACCGCAGATACGCAGTATTTT.

The gene calls are TRBV19 and TRBJ2-7; D tentatively fits TRBD1 or TRBD2 (6 bases each). Germline V lookup: CDR1 LNHDA, CDR2 SQIVND (reference sequence). CDR3 length: 16 residues. V shed 1 base and J shed 3 bases, with 16 bases lying between them. The CDR3 region has the DNA TGTGCCAGTAGTATAGGTGGGGGGCCCTTCGGCTACGAGCAGTACTTC. It translates to CASSIGGGPFGYEQYF.

CDR3 coding DNA: TGTGCTAGTGGTTTGGTGCCCCCAGCGGGAGCCCCAGACAATGAGCAGTTCTTC. This encodes CASGLVPPAGAPDNEQFF. The V and J genes are TRBV12-5 and TRBJ2-1; 8 bases agree with TRBD2. Trimming removed 0 bases from V and 5 bases from J; junction bases left unmatched: 12. CDR3 length: 18 residues. CDR1 and CDR2 from the germline V gene are LGHNT and FRNRAP.

This clone came up a few times. This chain links TRBV25-1 with TRBJ1-1, with D maybe TRBD1 (5 bases). V was shortened by 7 bases and J by 0 bases, with 6 bases between the two germline ends. CDR1 and CDR2 from the germline V gene are MGHDK and SYGVNS. The CDR3 is 12 residues long. The CDR3 coding sequence is TGTGCCAGCATGACAGTGAACACTGAAGCTTTCTTT. This codes for CASMTVNTEAFF.

The chain combines TRBV27 with TRBJ2-1; 14 bases agree with TRBD2. V lost 10 bases, J lost 9 bases, and 8 bases stayed unmatched. This CDR3 is 14 amino acids long. Per germline, CDR1 MNHEY and CDR2 SMNVEV (reference sequence). CDR3 region: CATQTSGRAGEQFF. Written as DNA, the CDR3 is TGTGCCACCCAGACTAGCGGGAGGGCCGGTGAGCAGTTCTTC.

This clone was recorded once. The chain carries TRBV7-9 and TRBJ2-2; 10 bases map to TRBD1. CDR3 size: 16 residues. Losses at the gene ends were 4 bases for V and 3 bases for J; bases not matched to a gene: 5. Germline V gene lookup returns CDR1 SEHNR and CDR2 FQNEAQ (reference sequence). This CDR3 reads CASSSGTGVDTGELFF. The CDR3 bases are TGTGCCAGCAGCTCGGGGACAGGGGTTGACACCGGGGAGCTGTTTTTT.